Each of the 23 T cell receptor beta chains below was sequenced from the same sample in a study of cytomegalovirus exposure and HLA in healthy donors. 13 Jbeta primers and 60 Vbeta primers were used for the PCR. Libraries were prepared by immunoSEQ multiplex PCR; TCRdb keeps only in-frame clonotypes and omits some of them. Seen here are approximately 89,000 clones, less than 65% observed once, and the top ten hold around 5.5%. Sequenced input: PBMCs. These receptors were obtained from a woman aged 25 to 39 in good health and CMV-seropositive.

The chain carries TRBV28 and TRBJ1-2, with 10 bases identical to TRBD1. Germline V gene lookup returns CDR1 MDHEN and CDR2 SYDVKM. The CDR3 length is 13 residues. V gave up 6 bases and J gave up 8 bases; unmatched junction bases: 6. The CDR3, as DNA: TGTGCCAGCAGGGGAGACAGGGGGCACGGCTACACCTTC. Its translation is CASRGDRGHGYTF.

The chain combines TRBV5-7 with TRBJ2-7; TRBD1 is a possible D gene (6 bases). TRBV5-7 is recorded as an ORF, its role being uncertain. The V and J ends lost 5 bases and 1 base respectively, with 13 bases between them. The CDR3 spans 14 residues. The CDR3 region has the DNA TGTGCCAGCAGGGACAGAAACGTATCCTACGAGCAGTACTTC. It is translated as CASRDRNVSYEQYF.

This clone has just one count. The CDR3 DNA sequence: TGTGCTAGTGGTTGGGCCGGTAACACCGGGGAGCTGTTTTTT. Encoded protein: CASGWAGNTGELFF. J is TRBJ2-2 and V is TRBV12-5; D ambiguous. Germline V gives CDR1 LGHNT, CDR2 FRNRAP. With 4 bases removed from V and 2 bases from J, the gap between germline ends came to 8 bases. The CDR3 is 14 amino acids. The full variable domain, its missing parts supplied by reference TRBV12-5 and TRBJ2-2, is DARVTQTPRHKVTEMGQEVTMRCQPILGHNTVFWYRQTMMQGLELLAYFRNRAPLDDSGMPKDRFSAEMPDATLATLKIQPSEPRDSAVYFCASGWAGNTGELFFGEGSRLTVL.

The table lists this clone with a few counts. This chain joins TRBV6-1 and TRBJ2-3; 10 bases map to TRBD1. V lost 2 bases, J lost 5 bases, and 7 bases stayed unmatched. Per germline, CDR1 MNHNS and CDR2 SASEGT. The CDR3 extends over 16 amino acids. For the CDR3, the DNA is TGTGCCAGCAGTGAAACCGGGACAGGGGTTGGAGATACGCAGTATTTT. This encodes CASSETGTGVGDTQYF.

The V gene is TRBV9, the J gene TRBJ1-1, with TRBD1 as a possible D gene (5 bases). Germline CDR1 is SGDLS and CDR2 is YYNGEE. The CDR3 contains 13 residues. Deletions cut 0 bases from V and 5 bases from J, with 8 bases between. The CDR3 DNA is TGTGCCAGCAGCGTAGACCGGGGGACTGAAGCTTTCTTT. This translates into CASSVDRGTEAFF.

Points on this clone: In the same sample, other DNA sequences code for this CDR3. This chain links TRBV11-3 with TRBJ2-1, with D possibly TRBD2 on 6 matching bases. CDR1 and CDR2 (germline): SGHNT, YENEEA. CDR3 length: 15 amino acids. Trimming took 0 bases from V and 3 from J, leaving 9 bases between them. The CDR3 loop is CASSLERGNYNEQFF. The DNA for the CDR3 is TGTGCCAGCAGCTTAGAACGGGGGAACTACAATGAGCAGTTCTTC.

The V and J genes are TRBV19 and TRBJ1-1, with 8 bases aligning to TRBD1. Germline values: CDR1 LNHDA, CDR2 SQIVND (reference sequence). V shed 3 bases and J 1 base; nucleotides not matched to a gene: 7. The CDR3 consists of 16 residues. CDR3 residues: CASSIQGAFSNTEAFF. For the CDR3, the DNA is TGTGCCAGTAGTATCCAGGGGGCATTTTCGAACACTGAAGCTTTCTTT. Together with reference TRBV19 and TRBJ1-1, the CDR3 gives the full variable domain: DGGITQSPKYLFRKEGQNVTLSCEQNLNHDAMYWYRQDPGQGLRLIYYSQIVNDFQKGDIAEGYSVSREKKESFPLTVTSAQKNPTAFYLCASSIQGAFSNTEAFFGQGTRLTVV.

The chain couples TRBV13 to TRBJ1-2, with D maybe TRBD1 (6 bases). Germline CDR1 reads PRHDT; CDR2 reads FYEKMQ (reference sequence). The CDR3 is made up of 14 amino acids. V was trimmed by 1 base and J by 4 bases, leaving 10 bases between them. CDR3 sequence (DNA): TGTGCCAGCAGCTTAGCCAGGGGAGCCTATGGCTACACCTTC. It specifies CASSLARGAYGYTF.

V gene TRBV7-8 combines with J gene TRBJ1-1; D not certain. This CDR3 region has 15 residues. Trimming took off 1 base at V and 0 bases at J, with 9 bases between the two ends. Per germline, CDR1 SGHVS and CDR2 FQNEAQ. CDR3 DNA: TGTGCCAGCAGCTTAGGGACGGGAATGAACACTGAAGCTTTCTTT. Its translation: CASSLGTGMNTEAFF. Full variable domain (remainder filled in from reference TRBV7-8 and TRBJ1-1): GAGVSQSPRYKVAKRGQDVALRCDPISGHVSLFWYQQALGQGPEFLTYFQNEAQLDKSGLPSDRFFAERPEGSVSTLKIQRTQQEDSAVYLCASSLGTGMNTEAFFGQGTRLTVV.

The chain carries TRBV14 and TRBJ2-7, with TRBD2 matching over 14 bases. The germline V gene has CDR1 SGHDN and CDR2 FVKESK. This CDR3 has 18 residues. V was clipped by 6 bases and J by 1 base; unmatched bases: 11. CDR3 sequence: CASSLNGTSGGPSYEQYF. For the CDR3, the DNA is TGTGCCAGCAGTCTTAACGGGACTAGCGGGGGACCTTCCTACGAGCAGTACTTC.

V is TRBV5-6 and J is TRBJ2-3; D is undetermined. V was pared by 2 bases and J by 0 bases, with 7 bases between. Germline values: CDR1 SGHDT, CDR2 YYEEEE. The CDR3 is 14 amino acids. DNA for the CDR3: TGTGCCAGCAGCTTCCCCCCTAGCACAGATACGCAGTATTTT. Its protein product is CASSFPPSTDTQYF.

This clone was seen more than once but under ten times. This chain joins TRBV5-1 and TRBJ2-2; 12 nucleotides line up with TRBD2. Germline trimming cut 4 bases from V and 3 bases from J; bases unmatched to any gene: 4. Germline CDR1 reads SGHRS; CDR2 reads YFSETQ. The CDR3 has 16 amino acids. The DNA of the CDR3 is TGCGCCAGCAGCACTAGCGGGGGGTCGGACACCGGGGAGCTGTTTTTT. This translates into CASSTSGGSDTGELFF.

This sequence joins TRBV4-3 and TRBJ1-2; tentative D call: TRBD1 (5 bases). The CDR3 has 15 amino acids. Per germline, CDR1 LGHNA and CDR2 YSLEER. The germline V and J ends were trimmed by 0 bases and 2 bases, with 10 bases remaining between them. The CDR3 region has the DNA TGCGCCAGCAGCCAAGATCGACAGCTGAACTATGGCTACACCTTC. Amino acids: CASSQDRQLNYGYTF.

This chain joins TRBV9 and TRBJ1-3, with 7 nucleotides matching TRBD1. The ends lost 4 bases at V and 0 bases at J; junction bases unmatched: 10. The CDR3 loop spans 17 amino acids. Germline values: CDR1 SGDLS, CDR2 YYNGEE. The CDR3 DNA is TGTGCCAGCAGCCCACGGAGACAGGGAGCCTCTGGAAACACCATATATTTT. It yields the protein CASSPRRQGASGNTIYF.

This clone has only a few counts. The CDR3 loop reads CASSRDRGLGGEQYF. The CDR3 DNA is TGCGCCAGCAGCCGCGACAGGGGCTTGGGTGGGGAGCAGTACTTC. V is TRBV4-1 and J is TRBJ2-7, with TRBD1 identical over 8 bases. The length of the CDR3 is 15 residues. The germline CDR1 and CDR2 sequences are MGHRA and YSYEKL. V shed 4 bases and J 7 bases; nucleotides not matched to a gene: 12.

This clone has just a few counts. The chain employs TRBV10-3 and TRBJ1-4; 7 bases map to TRBD1. The trim removed 6 bases at V and 5 bases at J, leaving 3 bases unmatched. The germline gives CDR1 ENHRY, CDR2 SYGVKD. The CDR3 runs 13 residues. Here the CDR3 reads CAIRGTVNEKLFF. The CDR3 DNA reads TGTGCCATCAGAGGGACAGTGAATGAAAAACTGTTTTTT.

The J gene is TRBJ2-7, the V gene TRBV7-8; D may be TRBD1 (5 bases). Per germline, CDR1 SGHVS and CDR2 FQNEAQ. The CDR3 has 14 residues. Trimming pared 5 bases from V and 2 bases from J, leaving 13 bases between. DNA of the CDR3: TGTGCCAGCAGCCCTACGACAGTAACCTACGAGCAGTACTTC. This translates into CASSPTTVTYEQYF.

The CDR3 DNA reads TGTGCCAGCAGCTACAGGGTGTCTTCTGGAAACACCATATATTTT. It is translated as CASSYRVSSGNTIYF. This chain joins TRBV5-8 and TRBJ1-3, with TRBD1 as a possible D gene (6 bases). Germline CDR1 is SGHTS and CDR2 is YDEGEE. This CDR3 has 15 amino acids. Trimming removed 3 bases from V and 1 base from J, with 11 bases in between.

CDR3 region: CASSSSTDFSYNEQFF. The CDR3 DNA is TGCGCCAGCAGCTCTTCGACAGATTTTTCCTACAATGAGCAGTTCTTC. J is TRBJ2-1 and V is TRBV5-1; tentatively, D is TRBD1 (5 bases). The V gene's germline CDR1 is SGHRS and CDR2 YFSETQ. The CDR3 loop spans 16 amino acids. Trimming stripped 3 bases from V and 1 base from J, with 14 bases between.

The CDR3 DNA reads TGTGCCAGCAGCCCCGGACAGGGGCTATGGTATGGCTACACCTTC. Its protein is CASSPGQGLWYGYTF. The V and J genes are TRBV7-3 and TRBJ1-2, with 9 positions matching TRBD1. V shed 5 bases, J shed 5 bases, and the junction held 9 bases outside the gene matches. Germline V lookup: CDR1 SGHTA, CDR2 FQGTGA. There are 15 residues in the CDR3.

For this clone: Sequence at one end of the junction differs from germline and may be a read error. V and J are TRBV5-5 and TRBJ1-1; D is unclear. Germline V gene data show CDR1 as SGHKS and CDR2 as YYEKEE (reference sequence). There are 14 residues in the CDR3. CDR3 amino acids: CASSLLQMNPEAFF. The CDR3 region has the DNA TGTGCCAGCAGCTTGCTACAGATGAACCCTGAAGCTTTCTTT. Full variable domain (missing parts from reference TRBV5-5 and TRBJ1-1): DAGVTQSPTHLIKTRGQQVTLRCSPISGHKSVSWYQQVLGQGPQFIFQYYEKEERGRGNFPDRFSARQFPNYSSELNVNALLLGDSALYLCASSLLQMNPEAFFGQGTRLTVV.

The V call is TRBV6-1, the J call TRBJ1-2; D possibly corresponds to TRBD1 (5 bases). Trimming took 6 bases from V and 4 from J, leaving 18 bases between them. There are 15 residues in the CDR3. The germline CDR1 and CDR2 sequences are MNHNS and SASEGT. The CDR3 sequence is CASSQRGGGGYGYTF. CDR3 bases: TGTGCCAGCAGCCAAAGAGGCGGGGGTGGCTATGGCTACACCTTC.

The CDR3 sequence: CASSARGEDSPLHF. Here the CDR3 DNA reads TGTGCCAGCAGCGCCAGGGGAGAAGATTCACCCCTCCACTTT. This chain joins TRBV5-4 and TRBJ1-6; D might be TRBD1 (6 bases). Trimming removed 4 bases from V and 8 bases from J, with 13 bases in between. Germline V lookup: CDR1 SGHNT, CDR2 YYREEE (reference sequence). This CDR3 comprises 14 residues.